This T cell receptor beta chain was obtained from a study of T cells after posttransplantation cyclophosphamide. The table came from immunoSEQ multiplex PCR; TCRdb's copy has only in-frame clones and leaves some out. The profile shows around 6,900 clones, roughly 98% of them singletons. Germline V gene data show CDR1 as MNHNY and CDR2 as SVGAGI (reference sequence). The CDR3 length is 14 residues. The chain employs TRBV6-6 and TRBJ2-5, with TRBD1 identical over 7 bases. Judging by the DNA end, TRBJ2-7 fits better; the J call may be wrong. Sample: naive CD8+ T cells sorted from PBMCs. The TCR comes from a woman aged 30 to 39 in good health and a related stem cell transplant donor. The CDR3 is CASSWDSPSYEQYF. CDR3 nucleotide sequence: TGTGCCAGCAGCTGGGACAGTCCCTCCTACGAGCAGTACTTC.